This T cell receptor beta chain was identified during a study of Ad26.COV2.S vaccination and SARS-CoV-2 variants. Whole-study context: Each vaccinee took Ad26.COV2.S intramuscularly, once or twice 56 days apart.

Here immunoSEQ multiplex PCR was the method, and the copy in TCRdb shows in-frame clones only, minus some. The table records roughly 450,000 clones, roughly 90% of them present only once. CDR1 is PRHDT and CDR2 is FYEKMQ in the germline V gene (reference sequence). V lost 2 bases and J 4 bases, leaving 8 bases between the germline ends. The length of the CDR3 is 13 residues. The treatment: roughly 18 received Ad26.COV2.S at low or high dose, single or two shots; 5 received placebo; per-sample allocation not given. The investigators took samples on day 63 after the first vaccine or placebo injection. This chain connects TRBV13 to TRBJ1-2, with unresolved D. The receptor was derived from a person between 18 and 65 years old who received the Ad26.COV2.S COVID-19 vaccine or a placebo. Material: peripheral blood, obtained in a trial of Ad26.COV2.S vaccine versus placebo. This CDR3 reads CASSLSGFYGYTF. The CDR3 region has the DNA TGTGCCAGCAGCTTATCAGGCTTCTATGGCTACACCTTC.